This T cell receptor beta chain was sequenced in a study of T cells in Graves' hyperthyroidism and ophthalmopathy. This clonotype was picked up a small number of times. CDR1 MDHEN and CDR2 SYDVKM come from the germline V gene. The CDR3 extends over 14 amino acids. V dropped 5 bases and J dropped 6; count of bases not matched to a gene: 8. RNA transcripts served as the template for amplifying TCR beta CDR3 regions. First-round RT-PCR with HTBI primers amplified the TCR CDR3 region. TCRdb re-analysed the multiplex PCR reads in MiXCR, keeping a single row per CDR3 protein. Of a few hundred thousand distinct CDR3 sequences in the sample, 20% to 25% were seen once.

The receptor comes from a man aged 45-65 years with Graves' hyperthyroidism. This chain connects TRBV28 to TRBJ2-5; TRBD2 matches 8 bases. Source material: blood. The CDR3 sequence is CASSGFSGTQTQYF. The DNA of the CDR3 is TGTGCCAGCAGTGGTTTTAGCGGGACGCAGACCCAGTACTTC.